A selection of T cell receptor beta chains follows, all from one sample in a study of monozygotic twins with inflammatory bowel disease. Using the 5' RACE reads, TCRdb records one entry per CDR3 protein without DNA. Its table lists about 110,000 distinct CDR3 sequences. The specimen sequenced was blood. Receptors were obtained from a human donor with ulcerative colitis or Crohn's disease, or a healthy co-twin of an affected twin (not recorded which). Each CDR3 is given with its conserved first and last residue. Each record gives: V gene, J gene, CDR3 protein.

>TRBV18|TRBJ1-6
CASSVTGTGDSPLHF
>TRBV7-7|TRBJ1-1
CASSLEVNTEAFF
>TRBV18|TRBJ1-2
CASSPRTGNYGYTF
>TRBV18|TRBJ2-2
CASSPDGPNTGELFF
>TRBV11-2|TRBJ1-1
CASSPGIMNTEAFF
>TRBV7-8|TRBJ2-7
CASSQTLGQIYEQYF
>TRBV7-2|TRBJ2-1
CASSLGGENNEQFF
>TRBV29-1|TRBJ2-3
CSVERGSGRGNTQYF
>TRBV3-1|TRBJ2-3
CASSPYRVGNTDTQYF
>TRBV27|TRBJ1-2
CASRRVGVEGYTF
>TRBV18|TRBJ1-1
CASSRLGQLNTEAFF
>TRBV14|TRBJ2-3
CASSPGDTQYF
>TRBV28|TRBJ2-1
CASSKTSGGIYNEQFF
>TRBV20-1|TRBJ1-2
CSAFDSPRNTF
>TRBV12-3/TRBV12-4|TRBJ2-3
CASSPQGFDTQYF
>TRBV5-1|TRBJ2-4
CASSSTHKPDLLAKNIQYF
>TRBV28|TRBJ2-2
CASSLAGENTGELFF
>TRBV29-1|TRBJ1-2
CSVARQGVNGYTF
>TRBV6-5|TRBJ1-2
CASSYSGGLRNGYTF
>TRBV29-1|TRBJ2-7
CSVEGQGIYEQYF
>TRBV20-1|TRBJ2-3
CSATPPLASTDTQYF
>TRBV19|TRBJ2-1
CASSIEDSPGNEQFF
>TRBV28|TRBJ2-3
CASSLQGSRAGEETDTQYF
>TRBV12-3/TRBV12-4|TRBJ2-1
CASSLRDRDNEQFF
>TRBV24-1|TRBJ1-3
CATSDGGARGNTIYF
>TRBV5-1|TRBJ1-3
CASSLAQGSGNTIYF
>TRBV3-1|TRBJ1-2
CASSQALWDSIYGYTF